This T cell receptor (beta chain) was documented in a study of blood T cell repertoires in COVID-19. CDR1 is LNHDA and CDR2 is SQIVND in the germline V gene (reference sequence). This CDR3 has 15 amino acids. V was shortened by 4 bases and J by 8 bases, with 17 bases between the two germline ends. This clone occurred many times. Profiling relied on immunoSEQ multiplex PCR, and the TCRdb table lists in-frame clones only, not all of them. The sample includes 75,000 or so clones, around 90% seen only once; the top ten take approximately 30%. Source material: peripheral blood. The chain links TRBV19 to TRBJ1-4, with D possibly TRBD1 on 6 matching bases. The clonotype comes from a man in his fifties or sixties with acute or convalescent COVID-19. CDR3 amino acids: CASSNLGAALEKLFF. The CDR3 DNA reads TGTGCCAGTAGTAACCTGGGGGCGGCTTTGGAAAAACTGTTTTTT.